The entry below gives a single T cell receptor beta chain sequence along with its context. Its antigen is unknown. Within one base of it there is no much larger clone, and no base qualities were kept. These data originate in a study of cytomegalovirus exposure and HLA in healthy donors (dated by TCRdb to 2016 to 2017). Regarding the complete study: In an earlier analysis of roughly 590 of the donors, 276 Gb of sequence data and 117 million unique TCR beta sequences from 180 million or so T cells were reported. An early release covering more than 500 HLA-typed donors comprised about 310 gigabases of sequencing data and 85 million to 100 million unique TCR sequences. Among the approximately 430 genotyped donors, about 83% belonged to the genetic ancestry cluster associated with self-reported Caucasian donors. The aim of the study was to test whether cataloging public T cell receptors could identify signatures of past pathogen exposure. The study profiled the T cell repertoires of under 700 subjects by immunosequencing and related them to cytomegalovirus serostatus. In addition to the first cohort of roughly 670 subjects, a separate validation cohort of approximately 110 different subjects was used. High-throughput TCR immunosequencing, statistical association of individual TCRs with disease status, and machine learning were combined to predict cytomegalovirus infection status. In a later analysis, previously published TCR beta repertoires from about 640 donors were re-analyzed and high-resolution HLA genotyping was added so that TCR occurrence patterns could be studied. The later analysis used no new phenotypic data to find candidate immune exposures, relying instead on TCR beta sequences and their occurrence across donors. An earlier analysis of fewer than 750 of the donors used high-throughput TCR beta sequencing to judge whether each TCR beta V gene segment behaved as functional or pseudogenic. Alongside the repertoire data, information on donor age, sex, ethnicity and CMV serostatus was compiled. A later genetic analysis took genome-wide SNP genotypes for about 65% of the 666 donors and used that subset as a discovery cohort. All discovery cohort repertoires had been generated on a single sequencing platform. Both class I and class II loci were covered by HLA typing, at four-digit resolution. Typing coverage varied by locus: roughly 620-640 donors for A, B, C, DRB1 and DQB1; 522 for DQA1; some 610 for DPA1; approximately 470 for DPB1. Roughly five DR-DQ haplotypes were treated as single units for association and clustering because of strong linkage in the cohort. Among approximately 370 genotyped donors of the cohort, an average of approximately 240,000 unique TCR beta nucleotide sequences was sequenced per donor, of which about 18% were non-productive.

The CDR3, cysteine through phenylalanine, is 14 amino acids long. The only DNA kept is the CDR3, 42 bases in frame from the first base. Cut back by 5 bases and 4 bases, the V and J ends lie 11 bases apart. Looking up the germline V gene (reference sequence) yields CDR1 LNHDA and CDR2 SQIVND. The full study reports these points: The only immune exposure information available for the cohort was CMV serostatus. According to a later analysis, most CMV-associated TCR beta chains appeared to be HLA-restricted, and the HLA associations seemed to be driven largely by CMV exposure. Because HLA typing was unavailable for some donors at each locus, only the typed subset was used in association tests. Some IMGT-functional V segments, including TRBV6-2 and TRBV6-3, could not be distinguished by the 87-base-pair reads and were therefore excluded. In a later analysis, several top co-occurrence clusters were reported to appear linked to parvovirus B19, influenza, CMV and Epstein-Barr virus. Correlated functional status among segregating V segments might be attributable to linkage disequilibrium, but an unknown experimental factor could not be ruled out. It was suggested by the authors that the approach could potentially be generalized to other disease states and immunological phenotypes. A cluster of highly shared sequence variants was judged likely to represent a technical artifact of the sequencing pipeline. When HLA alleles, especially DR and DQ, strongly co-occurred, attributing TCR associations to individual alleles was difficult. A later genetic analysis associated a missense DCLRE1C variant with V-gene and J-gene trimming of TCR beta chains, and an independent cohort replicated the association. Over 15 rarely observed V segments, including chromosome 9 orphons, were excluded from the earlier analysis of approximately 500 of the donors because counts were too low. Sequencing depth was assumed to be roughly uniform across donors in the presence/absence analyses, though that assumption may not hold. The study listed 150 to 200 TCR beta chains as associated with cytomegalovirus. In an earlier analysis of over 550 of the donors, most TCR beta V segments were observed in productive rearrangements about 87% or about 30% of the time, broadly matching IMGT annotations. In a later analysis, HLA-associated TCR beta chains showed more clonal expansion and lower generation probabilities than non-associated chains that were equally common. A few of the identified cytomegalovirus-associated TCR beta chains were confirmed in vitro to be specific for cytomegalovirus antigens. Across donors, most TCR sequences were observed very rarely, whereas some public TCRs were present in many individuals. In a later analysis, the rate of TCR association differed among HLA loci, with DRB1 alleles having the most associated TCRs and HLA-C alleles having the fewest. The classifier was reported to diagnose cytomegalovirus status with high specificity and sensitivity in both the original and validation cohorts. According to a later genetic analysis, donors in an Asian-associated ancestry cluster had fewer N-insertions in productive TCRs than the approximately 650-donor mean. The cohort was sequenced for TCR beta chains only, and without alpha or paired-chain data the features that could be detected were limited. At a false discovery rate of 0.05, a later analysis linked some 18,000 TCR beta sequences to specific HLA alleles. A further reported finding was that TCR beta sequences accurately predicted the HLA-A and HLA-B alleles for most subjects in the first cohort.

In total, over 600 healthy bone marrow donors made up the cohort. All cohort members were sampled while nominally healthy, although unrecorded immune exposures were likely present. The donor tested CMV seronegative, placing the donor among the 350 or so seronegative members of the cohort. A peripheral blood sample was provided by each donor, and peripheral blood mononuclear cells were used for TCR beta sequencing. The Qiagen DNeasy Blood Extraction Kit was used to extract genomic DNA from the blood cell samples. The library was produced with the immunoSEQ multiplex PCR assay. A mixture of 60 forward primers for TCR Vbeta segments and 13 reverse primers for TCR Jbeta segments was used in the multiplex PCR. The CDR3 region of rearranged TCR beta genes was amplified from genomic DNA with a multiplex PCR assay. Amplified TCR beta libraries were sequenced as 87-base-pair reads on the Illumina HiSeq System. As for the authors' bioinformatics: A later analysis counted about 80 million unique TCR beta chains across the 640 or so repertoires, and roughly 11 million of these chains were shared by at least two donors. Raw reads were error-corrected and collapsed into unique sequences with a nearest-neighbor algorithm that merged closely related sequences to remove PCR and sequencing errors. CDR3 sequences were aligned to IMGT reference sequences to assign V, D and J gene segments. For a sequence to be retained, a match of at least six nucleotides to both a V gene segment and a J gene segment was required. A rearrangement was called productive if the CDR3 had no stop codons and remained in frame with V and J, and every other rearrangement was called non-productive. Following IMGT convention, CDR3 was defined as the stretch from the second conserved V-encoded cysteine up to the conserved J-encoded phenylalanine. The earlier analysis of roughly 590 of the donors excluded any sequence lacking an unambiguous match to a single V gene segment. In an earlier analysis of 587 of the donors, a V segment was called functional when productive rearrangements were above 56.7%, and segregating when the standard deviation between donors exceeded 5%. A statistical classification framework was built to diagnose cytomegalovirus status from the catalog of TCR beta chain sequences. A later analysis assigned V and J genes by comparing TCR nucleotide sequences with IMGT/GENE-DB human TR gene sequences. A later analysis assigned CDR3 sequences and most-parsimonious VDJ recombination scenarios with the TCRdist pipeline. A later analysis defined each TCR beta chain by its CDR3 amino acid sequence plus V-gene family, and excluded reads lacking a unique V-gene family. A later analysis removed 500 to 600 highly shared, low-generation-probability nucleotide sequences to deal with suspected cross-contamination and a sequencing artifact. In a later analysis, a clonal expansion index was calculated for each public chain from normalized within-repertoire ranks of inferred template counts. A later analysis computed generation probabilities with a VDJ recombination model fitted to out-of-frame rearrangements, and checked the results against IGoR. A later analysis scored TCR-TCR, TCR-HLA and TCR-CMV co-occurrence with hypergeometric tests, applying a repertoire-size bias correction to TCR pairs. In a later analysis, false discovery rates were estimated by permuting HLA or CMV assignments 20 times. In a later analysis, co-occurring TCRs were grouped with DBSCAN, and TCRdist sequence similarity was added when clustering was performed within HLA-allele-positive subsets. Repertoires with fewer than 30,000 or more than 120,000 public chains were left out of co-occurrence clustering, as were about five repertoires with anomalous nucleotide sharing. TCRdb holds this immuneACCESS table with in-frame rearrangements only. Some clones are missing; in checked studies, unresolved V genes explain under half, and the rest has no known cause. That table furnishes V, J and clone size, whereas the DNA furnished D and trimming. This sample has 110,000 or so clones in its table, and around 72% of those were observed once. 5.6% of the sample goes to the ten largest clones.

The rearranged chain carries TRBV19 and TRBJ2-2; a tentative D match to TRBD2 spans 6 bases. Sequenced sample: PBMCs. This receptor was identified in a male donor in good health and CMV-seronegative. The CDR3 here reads CASSGIGGTGELFF. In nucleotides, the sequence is TGTGCCAGTAGTGGTATCGGGGGCACCGGGGAGCTGTTTTTT. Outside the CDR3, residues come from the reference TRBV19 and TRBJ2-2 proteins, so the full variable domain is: DGGITQSPKYLFRKEGQNVTLSCEQNLNHDAMYWYRQDPGQGLRLIYYSQIVNDFQKGDIAEGYSVSREKKESFPLTVTSAQKNPTAFYLCASSGIGGTGELFFGEGSRLTVL.